These 5 T cell receptor beta chains originate from one sample sequenced in a study of CD8 T cells in Susac syndrome. A quantity of about 0.5 to 1 ug RNA underwent reverse transcription using random hexamers. TCRdb independently ran MiXCR on the immunoSEQ multiplex PCR reads; one entry per CDR3 protein. This table has about 130,000 distinct CDR3 sequences, approximately 95% appearing once. The source material was CD8+ T cells from PBMCs. These receptors came from a human donor with multiple sclerosis.

CDR3 in DNA: TGTGCCAGCAGCTTGGGGTTGATGTCTCCCCTCCACTTT. Translated, it gives CASSLGLMSPLHF. The rearrangement joins TRBV5-4 to TRBJ1-6; D unclear. V shed 0 bases and J shed 13 bases, with 11 bases lying between them. The CDR3 covers 13 residues. CDR1 and CDR2 (germline): SGHNT, YYREEE (reference sequence).

The CDR3 spells CASSMARSTEAFF. For the CDR3, the DNA is TGTGCCAGTAGTATGGCCAGGTCCACTGAAGCTTTCTTT. The chain joins TRBV19 to TRBJ1-1; D is unclear. The V gene's germline CDR1 is LNHDA and CDR2 SQIVND (reference sequence). Trimming pared 3 bases from V and 4 bases from J, leaving 9 bases between. This CDR3 has 13 amino acids.

This clonotype was counted once. The chain has TRBV6-6 and TRBJ2-5, with unresolved D. Germline CDR1 MNHNY, CDR2 SVGAGI (reference sequence). The CDR3 has 13 amino acids. The germline V and J ends were trimmed by 2 bases and 2 bases, with 6 bases remaining between them. This CDR3 is CASSYTIQETQYF. The CDR3 DNA sequence: TGTGCCAGCAGTTACACCATACAAGAGACCCAGTACTTC.

The rearrangement links TRBV4-1 to TRBJ1-4; perhaps TRBD1 as D (6 bases). The V end was cut by 1 base, the J end by 11 bases, with 26 bases between. The CDR3 is made up of 18 amino acids. The germline V gene has CDR1 MGHRA and CDR2 YSYEKL. Written as DNA, the CDR3 is TGCGCCAGCAGCCAAGTCCGATCCCGGGACGTCCAAAGGGGGAAACTGTTTTTT. Its translation is CASSQVRSRDVQRGKLFF.

The V call is TRBV6-5, the J call TRBJ2-6; D unresolved. The CDR3 runs to 12 residues. The V gene's germline CDR1 is MNHEY and CDR2 SVGAGI. DNA of the CDR3: TGTGGCACTAAGGCGGGGGCCAACGTCCTGACTTTC. It encodes CGTKAGANVLTF.